This T cell receptor (beta chain) originates from a study of human T cells and chemical hapten exposure. In its sample, this clonotype was seen a few times. CDR3 length: 16 residues. Trimming pared 0 bases from V and 0 bases from J, leaving 9 bases between. The germline V gene encodes CDR1 LGHDT and CDR2 YNNKEL (reference sequence). In the library, unique molecular identifiers were attached to individual cDNA molecules. TCRdb fed the RACE reads into MiXCR, producing one record per CDR3 protein. The sample has some 40,000 distinct CDR3 sequences; 3% to 4.5% are singletons. As to time point: healthy volunteer bleed at 6 weeks. Total RNA was isolated from unfractionated whole blood.

The sample taken for sequencing was whole blood. The source of this sequence is a human donor in good health. Some clones in this sample may be carry-over from other donors' samples. The chain recombines TRBV3-1 with TRBJ2-1, with D perhaps matching TRBD2 (6 bases). CDR3 sequence: CASSQEEGSSYNEQFF. The CDR3 DNA reads TGTGCCAGCAGCCAAGAGGAGGGGAGCTCCTACAATGAGCAGTTCTTC.